The source of this T cell receptor beta chain is a study of CD8 T cells in Susac syndrome. Study information: Blood was drawn from patients with Susac syndrome. At that point, they were therapy-naive, on corticosteroids, or on intravenous immunoglobulin alone.

Random hexamers were used to reverse transcribe roughly 0.5 to 1 ug of RNA. TCRdb analysed the immunoSEQ multiplex PCR reads with MiXCR anew, one entry per CDR3 protein. The sample lists under 200,000 distinct CDR3 sequences, roughly 90% occurring once. Sequencing of TCR beta was performed on blood CD8+ and CD4+ T cells. Negative isolation was applied to CD8+ and CD4+ T cells, and FACS enrichment was applied to TEMRA cells. In germline, CDR1 is DFQATT, CDR2 SNEGSKA (reference sequence). V gave up 6 bases and J gave up 4 bases; unmatched junction bases: 5. There are 12 residues in the CDR3. The sample consisted of CD4+ T cells from PBMCs. The TCR was taken from a human donor with Susac syndrome. V is TRBV20-1 and J is TRBJ2-7, with TRBD1 identical over 8 bases. The CDR3 region is CSAPDRAYEQYF. The CDR3 DNA follows: TGCAGTGCACCGGACAGGGCGTACGAGCAGTACTTC.